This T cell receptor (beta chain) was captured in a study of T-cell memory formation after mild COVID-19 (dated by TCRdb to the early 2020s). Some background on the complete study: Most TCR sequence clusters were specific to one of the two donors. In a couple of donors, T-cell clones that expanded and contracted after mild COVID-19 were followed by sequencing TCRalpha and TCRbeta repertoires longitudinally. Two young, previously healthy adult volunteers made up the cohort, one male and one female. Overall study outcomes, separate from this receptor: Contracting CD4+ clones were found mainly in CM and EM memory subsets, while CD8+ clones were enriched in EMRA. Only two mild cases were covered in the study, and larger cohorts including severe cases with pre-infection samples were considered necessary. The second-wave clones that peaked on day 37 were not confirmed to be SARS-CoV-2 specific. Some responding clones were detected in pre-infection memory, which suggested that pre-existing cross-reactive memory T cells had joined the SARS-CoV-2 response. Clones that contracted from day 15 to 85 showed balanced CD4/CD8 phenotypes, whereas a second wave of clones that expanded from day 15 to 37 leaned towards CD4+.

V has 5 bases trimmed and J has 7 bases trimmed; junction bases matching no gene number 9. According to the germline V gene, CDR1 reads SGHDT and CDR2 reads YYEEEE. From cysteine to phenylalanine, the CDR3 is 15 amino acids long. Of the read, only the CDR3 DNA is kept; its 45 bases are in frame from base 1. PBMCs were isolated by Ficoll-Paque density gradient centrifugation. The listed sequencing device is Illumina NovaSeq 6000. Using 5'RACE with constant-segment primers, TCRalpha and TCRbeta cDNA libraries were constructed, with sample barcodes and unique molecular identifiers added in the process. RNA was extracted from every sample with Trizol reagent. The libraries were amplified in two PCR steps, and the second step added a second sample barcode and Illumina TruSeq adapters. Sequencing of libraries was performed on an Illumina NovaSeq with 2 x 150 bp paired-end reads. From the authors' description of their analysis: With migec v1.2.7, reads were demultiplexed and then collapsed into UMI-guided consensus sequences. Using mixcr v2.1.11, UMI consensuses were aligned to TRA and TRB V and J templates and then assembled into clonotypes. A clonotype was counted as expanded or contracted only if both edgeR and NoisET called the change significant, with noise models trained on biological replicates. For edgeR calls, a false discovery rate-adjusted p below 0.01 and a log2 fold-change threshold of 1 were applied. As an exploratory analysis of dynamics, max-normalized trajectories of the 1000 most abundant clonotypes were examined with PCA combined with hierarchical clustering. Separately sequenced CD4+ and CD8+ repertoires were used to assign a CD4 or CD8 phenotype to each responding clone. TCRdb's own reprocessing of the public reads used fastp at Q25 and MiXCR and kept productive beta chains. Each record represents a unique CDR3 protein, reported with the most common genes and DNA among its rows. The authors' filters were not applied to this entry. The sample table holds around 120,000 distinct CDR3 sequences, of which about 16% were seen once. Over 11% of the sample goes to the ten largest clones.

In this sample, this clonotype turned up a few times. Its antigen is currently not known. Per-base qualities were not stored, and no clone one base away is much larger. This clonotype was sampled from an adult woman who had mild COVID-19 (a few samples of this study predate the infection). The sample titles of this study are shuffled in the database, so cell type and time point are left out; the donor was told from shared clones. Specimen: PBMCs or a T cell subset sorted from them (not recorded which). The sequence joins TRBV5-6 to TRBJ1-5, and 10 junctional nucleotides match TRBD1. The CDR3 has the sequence CASSYGQGVGQPQHF. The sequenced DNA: TGTGCCAGCAGTTACGGACAGGGGGTAGGACAGCCCCAGCATTTT.